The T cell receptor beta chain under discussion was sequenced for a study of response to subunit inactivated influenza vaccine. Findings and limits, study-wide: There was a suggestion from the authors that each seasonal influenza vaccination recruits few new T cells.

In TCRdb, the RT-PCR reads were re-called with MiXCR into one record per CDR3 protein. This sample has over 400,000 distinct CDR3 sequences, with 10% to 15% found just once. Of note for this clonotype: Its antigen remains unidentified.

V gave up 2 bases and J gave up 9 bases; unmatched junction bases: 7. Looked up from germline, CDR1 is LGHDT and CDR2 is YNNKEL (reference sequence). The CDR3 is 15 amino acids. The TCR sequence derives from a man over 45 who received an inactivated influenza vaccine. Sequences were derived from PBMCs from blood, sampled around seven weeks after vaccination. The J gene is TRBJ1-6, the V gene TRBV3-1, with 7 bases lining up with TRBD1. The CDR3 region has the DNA TGTGCCAGCAGCCAACGGGGGACAGCCGGTTCACCCCTCCACTTT. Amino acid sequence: CASSQRGTAGSPLHF.